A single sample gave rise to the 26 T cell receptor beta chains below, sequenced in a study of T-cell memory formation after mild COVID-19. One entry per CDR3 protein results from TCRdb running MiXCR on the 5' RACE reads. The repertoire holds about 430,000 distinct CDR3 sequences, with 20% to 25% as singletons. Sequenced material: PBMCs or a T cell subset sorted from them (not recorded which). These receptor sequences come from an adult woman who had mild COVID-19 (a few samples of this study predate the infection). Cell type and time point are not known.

For the CDR3, the DNA is TGTGCCAGCAGGGGACTAGCGGGAGATAGGTCGCAGTATTTT. It is translated as CASRGLAGDRSQYF. The chain has TRBV27 and TRBJ2-3; 14 nucleotides align to TRBD2. Germline V CDR1 and CDR2: MNHEY, SMNVEV (reference sequence). J gave up 10 bases and V 6 bases, and 6 bases lay outside the gene matches. The CDR3 loop spans 14 amino acids.

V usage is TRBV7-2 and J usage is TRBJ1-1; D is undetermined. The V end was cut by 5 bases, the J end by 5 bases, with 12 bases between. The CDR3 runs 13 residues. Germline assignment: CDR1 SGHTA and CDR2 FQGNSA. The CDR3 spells CASSRPETTEAFF. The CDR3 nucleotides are TGTGCCAGCAGCCGCCCAGAAACGACTGAAGCTTTCTTT.

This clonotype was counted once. CDR3 residues: CASSLGGQLNGNTEAFF. CDR3 in DNA: TGTGCCAGCAGTTTAGGGGGACAGCTTAATGGGAACACTGAAGCTTTCTTT. V and J are TRBV12-3 or TRBV12-4 and TRBJ1-1; 7 bases are a match to TRBD1. CDR3 length: 17 residues. V was clipped by 1 base and J by 1 base; unmatched bases: 9.

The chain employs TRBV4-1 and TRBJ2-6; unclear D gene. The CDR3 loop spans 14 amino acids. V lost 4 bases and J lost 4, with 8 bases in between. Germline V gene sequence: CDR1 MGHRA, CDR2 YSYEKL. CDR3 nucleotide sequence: TGCGCCAGCAGCCCAGCGCCCGGGGCCAACGTCCTGACTTTC. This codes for CASSPAPGANVLTF.

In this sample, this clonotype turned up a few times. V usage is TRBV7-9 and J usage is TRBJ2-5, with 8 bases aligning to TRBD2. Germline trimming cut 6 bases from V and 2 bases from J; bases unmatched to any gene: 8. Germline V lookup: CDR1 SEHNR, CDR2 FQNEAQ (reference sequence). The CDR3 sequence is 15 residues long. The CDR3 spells CASRIRSGGQETQYF. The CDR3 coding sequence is TGTGCCAGCAGGATTAGGAGCGGGGGACAAGAGACCCAGTACTTC. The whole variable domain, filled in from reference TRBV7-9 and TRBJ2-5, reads DTGVSQNPRHKITKRGQNVTFRCDPISEHNRLYWYRQTLGQGPEFLTYFQNEAQLEKSRLLSDRFSAERPKGSFSTLEIQRTEQGDSAMYLCASRIRSGGQETQYFGPGTRLLVL.

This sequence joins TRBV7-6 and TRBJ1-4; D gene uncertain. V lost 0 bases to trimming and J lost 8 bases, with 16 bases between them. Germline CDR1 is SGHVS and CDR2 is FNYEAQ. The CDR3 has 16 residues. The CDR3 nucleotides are TGTGCCAGCAGCTTAGCGGCCGACCGGTACGGCGAAAAACTGTTTTTT. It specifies CASSLAADRYGEKLFF.

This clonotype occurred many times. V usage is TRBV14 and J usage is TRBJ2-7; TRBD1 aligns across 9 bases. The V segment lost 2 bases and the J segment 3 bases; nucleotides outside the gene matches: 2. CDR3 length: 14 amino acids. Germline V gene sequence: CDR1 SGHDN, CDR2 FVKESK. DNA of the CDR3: TGTGCCAGCAGCCAACAGACAGGGGGCTACGAGCAGTACTTC. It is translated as CASSQQTGGYEQYF.

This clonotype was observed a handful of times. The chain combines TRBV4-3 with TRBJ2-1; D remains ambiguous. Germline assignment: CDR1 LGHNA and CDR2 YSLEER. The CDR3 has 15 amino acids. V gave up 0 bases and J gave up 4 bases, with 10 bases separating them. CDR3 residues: CASSQENVRYNEQFF. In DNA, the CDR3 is TGCGCCAGCAGCCAAGAAAATGTGCGTTACAATGAGCAGTTCTTC.

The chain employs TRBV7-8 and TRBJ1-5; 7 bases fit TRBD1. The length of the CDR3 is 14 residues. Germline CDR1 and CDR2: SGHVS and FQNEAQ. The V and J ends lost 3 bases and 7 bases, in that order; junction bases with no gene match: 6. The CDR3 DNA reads TGTGCCAGCAGCTTGGGTAGGGGGCGGCAGCCCCAGCATTTT. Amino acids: CASSLGRGRQPQHF.

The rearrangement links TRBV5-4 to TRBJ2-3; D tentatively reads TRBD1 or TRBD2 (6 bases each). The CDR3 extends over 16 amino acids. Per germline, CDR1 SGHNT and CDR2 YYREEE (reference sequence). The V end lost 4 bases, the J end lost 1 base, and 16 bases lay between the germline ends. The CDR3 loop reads CASSPGWGAGTDTQYF. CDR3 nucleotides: TGTGCCAGCAGCCCGGGGTGGGGGGCTGGCACAGATACGCAGTATTTT.

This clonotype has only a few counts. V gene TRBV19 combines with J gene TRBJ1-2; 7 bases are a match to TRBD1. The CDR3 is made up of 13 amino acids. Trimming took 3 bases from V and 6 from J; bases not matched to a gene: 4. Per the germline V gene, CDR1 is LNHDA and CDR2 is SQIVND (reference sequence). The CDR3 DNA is TGTGCCAGTAGTATTGGCAGGGGGAATGGCTACACCTTC. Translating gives CASSIGRGNGYTF.

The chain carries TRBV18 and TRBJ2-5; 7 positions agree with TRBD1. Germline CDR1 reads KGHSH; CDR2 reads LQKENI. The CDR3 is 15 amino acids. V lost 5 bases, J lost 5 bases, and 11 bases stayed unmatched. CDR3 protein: CASSSQGQEWETQYF. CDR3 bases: TGTGCCAGCTCATCACAGGGGCAGGAATGGGAGACCCAGTACTTC.

The CDR3 nucleotides are TGTGCCAGCAGCGCCGGGACAGGTCGTGCGGAGCAGTTCTTC. Translated, it gives CASSAGTGRAEQFF. The V call is TRBV7-6, the J call TRBJ2-1; 8 bases are a match to TRBD1. V shed 5 bases, J shed 10 bases, and the junction held 10 bases outside the gene matches. The germline CDR1 and CDR2 sequences are SGHVS and FNYEAQ. The CDR3 is made up of 14 amino acids.

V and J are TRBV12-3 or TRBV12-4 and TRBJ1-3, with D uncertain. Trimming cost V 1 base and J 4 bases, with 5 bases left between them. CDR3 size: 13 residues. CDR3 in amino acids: CASSLVRGNTIYF. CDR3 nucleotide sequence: TGTGCCAGCAGTTTAGTACGGGGAAACACCATATATTTT.

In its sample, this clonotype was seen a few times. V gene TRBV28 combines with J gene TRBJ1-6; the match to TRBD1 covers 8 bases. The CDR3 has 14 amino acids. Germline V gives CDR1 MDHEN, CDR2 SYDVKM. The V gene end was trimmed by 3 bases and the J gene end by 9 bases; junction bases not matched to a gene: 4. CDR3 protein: CASSFLRGLSPLHF. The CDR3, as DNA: TGTGCCAGCAGTTTCCTCAGGGGGCTTTCACCCCTCCACTTT.

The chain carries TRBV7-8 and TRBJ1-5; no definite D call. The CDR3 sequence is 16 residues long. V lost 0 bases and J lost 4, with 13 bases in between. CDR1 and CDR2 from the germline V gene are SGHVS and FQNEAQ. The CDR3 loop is CASSLANWGLNQPQHF. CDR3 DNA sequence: TGTGCCAGCAGCTTAGCCAATTGGGGATTAAATCAGCCCCAGCATTTT.

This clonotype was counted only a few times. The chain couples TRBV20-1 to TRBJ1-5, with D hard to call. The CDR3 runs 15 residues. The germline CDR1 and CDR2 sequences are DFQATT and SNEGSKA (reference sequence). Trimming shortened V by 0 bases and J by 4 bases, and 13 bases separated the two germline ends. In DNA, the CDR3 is TGCAGTGCTAGAGATCGCAGAAATCCTAATCAGCCCCAGCATTTT. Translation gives CSARDRRNPNQPQHF.

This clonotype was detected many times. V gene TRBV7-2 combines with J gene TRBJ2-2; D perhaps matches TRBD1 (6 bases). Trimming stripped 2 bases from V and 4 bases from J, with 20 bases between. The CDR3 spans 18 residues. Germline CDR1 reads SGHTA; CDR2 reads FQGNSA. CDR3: CASSLLGRQVLGTGELFF. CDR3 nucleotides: TGTGCCAGCAGCTTATTGGGACGACAGGTCCTGGGCACCGGGGAGCTGTTTTTT.

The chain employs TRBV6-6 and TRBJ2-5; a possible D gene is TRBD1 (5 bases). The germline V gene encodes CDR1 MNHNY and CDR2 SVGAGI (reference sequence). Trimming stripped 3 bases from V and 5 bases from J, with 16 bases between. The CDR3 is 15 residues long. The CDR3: CASSYNHGAGETQYF. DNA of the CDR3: TGTGCCAGCAGTTATAATCATGGGGCCGGGGAGACCCAGTACTTC.

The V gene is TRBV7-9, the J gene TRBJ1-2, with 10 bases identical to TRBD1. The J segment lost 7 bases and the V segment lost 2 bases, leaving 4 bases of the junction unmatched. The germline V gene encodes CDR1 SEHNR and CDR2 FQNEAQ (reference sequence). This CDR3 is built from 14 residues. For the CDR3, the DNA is TGTGCCAGCAGCTTATTGACAGGGGGCCGTGGCTACACCTTC. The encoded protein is CASSLLTGGRGYTF. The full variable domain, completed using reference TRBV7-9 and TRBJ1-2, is DTGVSQNPRHKITKRGQNVTFRCDPISEHNRLYWYRQTLGQGPEFLTYFQNEAQLEKSRLLSDRFSAERPKGSFSTLEIQRTEQGDSAMYLCASSLLTGGRGYTFGSGTRLTVV.

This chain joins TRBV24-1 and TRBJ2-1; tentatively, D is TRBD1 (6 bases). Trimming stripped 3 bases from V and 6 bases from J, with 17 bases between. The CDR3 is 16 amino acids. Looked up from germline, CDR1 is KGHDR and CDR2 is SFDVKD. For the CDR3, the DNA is TGTGCCACCAGTGATCAAACAGGGTTTTCGGGCAATGAGCAGTTCTTC. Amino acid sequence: CATSDQTGFSGNEQFF.

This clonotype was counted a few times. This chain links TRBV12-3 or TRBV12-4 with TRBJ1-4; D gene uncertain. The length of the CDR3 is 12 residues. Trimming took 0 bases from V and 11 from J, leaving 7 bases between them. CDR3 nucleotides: TGTGCCAGCAGTTTAGCAGTCGGGAAACTGTTTTTT. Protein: CASSLAVGKLFF.

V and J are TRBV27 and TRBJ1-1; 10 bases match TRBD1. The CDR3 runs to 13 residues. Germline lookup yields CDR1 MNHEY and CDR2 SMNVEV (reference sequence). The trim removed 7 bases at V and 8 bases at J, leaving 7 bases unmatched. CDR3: CASTFRTGGEAFF. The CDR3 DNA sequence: TGTGCCAGCACCTTCAGGACAGGGGGAGAAGCTTTCTTT.

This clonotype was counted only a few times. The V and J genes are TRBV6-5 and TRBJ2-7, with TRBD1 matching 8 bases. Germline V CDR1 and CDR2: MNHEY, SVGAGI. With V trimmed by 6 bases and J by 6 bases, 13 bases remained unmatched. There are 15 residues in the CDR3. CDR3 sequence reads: CASSAGQGFFGEQYF. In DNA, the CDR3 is TGTGCCAGCAGCGCCGGACAGGGTTTCTTTGGCGAGCAGTACTTC.

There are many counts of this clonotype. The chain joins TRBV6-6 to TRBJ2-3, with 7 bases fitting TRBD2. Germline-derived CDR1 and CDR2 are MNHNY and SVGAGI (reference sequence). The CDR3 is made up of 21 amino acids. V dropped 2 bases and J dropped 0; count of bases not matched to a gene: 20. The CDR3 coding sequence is TGTGCCAGCAGTTACGGGATGTGGTCAGCGGGAAACCTACCTAGCACAGATACGCAGTATTTT. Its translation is CASSYGMWSAGNLPSTDTQYF.

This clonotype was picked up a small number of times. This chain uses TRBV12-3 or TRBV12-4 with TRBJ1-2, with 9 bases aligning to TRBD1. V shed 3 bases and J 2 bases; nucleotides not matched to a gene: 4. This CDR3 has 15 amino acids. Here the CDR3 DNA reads TGTGCCAGCAGTTTTGGACAGGGGTTAAACTATGGCTACACCTTC. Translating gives CASSFGQGLNYGYTF.